This entry is about one T cell receptor (beta chain). Its binding antigen is unknown. No much larger clone is present one base from it, and per-base qualities are unavailable. The data stem from a study of OX40 agonist ivuxolimab in advanced cancers. About the investigation overall: Ivuxolimab was a fully human IgG2 agonistic monoclonal antibody targeting the costimulatory receptor OX40 (CD134). Three dose-escalation patients achieved partial responses, one with hepatocellular carcinoma and two with cutaneous melanoma. Prior anti-PD-1, anti-PD-L1 or anti-CTLA-4 therapy was permitted, and checkpoint inhibitors had been received by about 36% of dose-escalation patients. Intravenous ivuxolimab was administered to patients every 2 weeks at six dose levels: 0.01, 0.1, 0.3, 1.5, 3 and 10 mg/kg. In the dose-escalation cohort, around four fifths of patients were male, and the mean age was around 60 years, with a range of roughly 20 to 80. The paper reports the monotherapy dose-escalation portion (N of about 47 patients) of the phase I ivuxolimab trial. Of the roughly 54 patients in dose escalation, around 19 had hepatocellular carcinoma, about 15 had melanoma, 9 had renal cell carcinoma and 9 had head and neck cancer. The purpose of peripheral TCRbeta sequencing was to test whether ivuxolimab changed TCR sequence diversity and led to clonal T-cell expansion.

Genomic DNA was extracted from sorted cells for sequencing of the TCRbeta CDR3 region. The immunoSEQ Assay was used for sequencing of TCRbeta CDR3 regions. TCRdb re-hosts the immuneACCESS table, in-frame sequences only. Its copies lack some clones; in the studies checked, an unresolved V gene accounts for under half of them, and the cause for the rest is not known. For this sample the table gives tens of thousands of clones, of which around 89% were detected only once. The top ten hold under 1% of the sample. Patients with autoimmune disease history or receiving systemic immunosuppression were excluded from the trial. In every dose cohort, peripheral blood was drawn for TCR sequencing at baseline, cycle 4 day 1, and cycle 7 day 1. The samples were drawn from a first-in-human, open-label, multicenter phase I dose-escalation trial of ivuxolimab. The trial enrolled adults with locally advanced or metastatic head and neck squamous cell, hepatocellular, melanoma or renal cell carcinoma. Before TCR sequencing, CD4+ T cells and CD8+ T cells were sorted from peripheral blood as separate populations.

Findings and caveats that apply to the study as a whole: The antigen specificity of the clonally expanded peripheral T cells was not determined. At doses of 0.1 to 3.0 mg/kg, clonal expansion of both CD4+ and CD8+ T cells in blood was seen between baseline and week 6. Low levels of normalized T-cell clonal expansion were also seen in some nonresponding patients. Partial responders in the 0.1-3.0 mg/kg groups had among the lowest normalized peripheral clonal expansion, especially among CD8+ T cells. After ivuxolimab, CD8+ T cells had more expanded clones than CD4+ T cells on average.

The germline V gene yields SGHVS for CDR1 and FNYEAQ for CDR2. Trimming takes 6 bases from V and 8 bases from J, and the germline ends sit 10 bases apart. The CDR3 runs 11 residues from the cysteine to the phenylalanine. Only the CDR3 DNA is retained, 33 bases long and in frame from the first base. The specimen comprised CD4+ or CD8+ T cells sorted from blood, sampled in a trial of the OX40 agonist ivuxolimab. The receptor was derived from an adult with an advanced solid tumor such as melanoma, head and neck, liver or kidney cancer. The sequence links TRBV7-6 to TRBJ1-1; the D gene remains uncertain. Here the CDR3 is given as CASSPGGEAFF. The sequence in DNA is TGTGCCAGCAGTCCGGGTGGAGAAGCTTTCTTT.